A selection of T cell receptor beta chains follows, all from one sample in a study of Ad26.COV2.S vaccination and SARS-CoV-2 variants. Clones were read by immunoSEQ multiplex PCR, and TCRdb kept only the in-frame ones, dropping some. The sample records about 350,000 clones, 88% being singletons. Sequenced material: peripheral blood, taken in a trial of Ad26.COV2.S vaccine versus placebo. Source of these receptors: a person between 18 and 65 years old who received the Ad26.COV2.S COVID-19 vaccine or a placebo. The CDR3 runs from the conserved cysteine through the conserved F or W. A D gene is named only where the DNA matches it firmly. Not every row has a clone size; where given, it reads once, few, many or a size class.

TRBV28	once	NA	TRBJ2-7	TGTGCCAGCAGTTTTCTTCGGGGGCTGTACGAGCAGTACTTC	CASSFLRGLYEQYF
TRBV5-4	NA	TRBD1	TRBJ2-5	TGTGCCAGCAGCCTCACCGGACAGGGGCAGGAGACCCAGTACTTC	CASSLTGQGQETQYF
TRBV30	NA	NA	TRBJ1-2	TGTGCCTGGAGTGTAGGGACGGCCCAGCGGACCTTC	CAWSVGTAQRTF
TRBV12-3/TRBV12-4	NA	NA	TRBJ2-4	TGTGCCAGCAGCAACAGTGGAAACATTCAGTACTTC	CASSNSGNIQYF
TRBV18	NA	NA	TRBJ1-2	TGTGCCAGCTCACCACGTGAGGGGGGCGACTACACCTTC	CASSPREGGDYTF
TRBV7-6	once	NA	TRBJ2-7	TGTGCCAGCAGCTTTAGGGACATGAGCCTACGCGGGCAGTACTTC	CASSFRDMSLRGQYF
TRBV6-2/TRBV6-3	NA	NA	TRBJ2-1	TGTGCCAGCAGTCTGTCTTCAGGGGAAATTAAGAATGAGCAGTTCTTC	CASSLSSGEIKNEQFF
TRBV5-1	few	NA	TRBJ1-5	TGCGCCAGCAGCTTGGGCAGTGGCAATCAGCCCCAGCATTTT	CASSLGSGNQPQHF
TRBV18	NA	TRBD1	TRBJ2-7	TGTGCCAGCTCTCTTTCGGGACAGGCCTACGAGCAGTACTTC	CASSLSGQAYEQYF
TRBV11-1	NA	NA	TRBJ1-6	TGTGCCAGCAGCCAACACCGATCCGATAATTCACCCCTCCACTTT	CASSQHRSDNSPLHF
TRBV24-1	NA	TRBD2	TRBJ2-1	TGTGCCACCAGTGATGCCCGTGCGGGGGCCTACAATGAGCAGTTCTTC	CATSDARAGAYNEQFF
TRBV7-2	NA	TRBD1	TRBJ1-2	TGTGCCAGCAGCAAGACAGGGTTTAATTATGGCTACACCTTC	CASSKTGFNYGYTF
TRBV28	few	NA	TRBJ1-1	TGTGCCAGCAAGATCCTTGAGTTGGGCACTGAAGCTTTCTTT	CASKILELGTEAFF
TRBV7-7	once	NA	TRBJ1-1	TGTGCCAGCAGCTTAAAAGGGGGCACTGAAGCTTTCTTT	CASSLKGGTEAFF
TRBV2	NA	NA	TRBJ2-2	TGTGCCAGCAGCCGGATGGGAGAGCTGTTTTTT	CASSRMGELFF
TRBV7-2	NA	TRBD1	TRBJ1-2	TGTGCCAGCAGCTCCAAGACAGGGTGGTATGGCTACACCTTC	CASSSKTGWYGYTF
TRBV28	NA	NA	TRBJ1-1	TGTAAAACTGGGGGGGGGCATAGCACTGAAGCTTTCTTT	CKTGGGHSTEAFF
TRBV7-3	NA	NA	TRBJ2-5	TGTGCCAGCAGCTTAACACTAGGCCCGCAAGAGACCCAGTACTTC	CASSLTLGPQETQYF
TRBV15	few	TRBD1	TRBJ2-7	TGTGCCACCAGCAGAGACCTTGGACAGGCATCCTACGAGCAGTACTTC	CATSRDLGQASYEQYF
TRBV6-5	NA	TRBD1	TRBJ1-6	TGTGCCAGCAGTTACTTACGACAGGGCGTGCATTCACCCCTCCACTTT	CASSYLRQGVHSPLHF
TRBV4-3	NA	NA	TRBJ1-3	TGCGCCAGCAGCCCGACAGGTTTTTGGAACACCATATATTTT	CASSPTGFWNTIYF
TRBV6-6	NA	TRBD1	TRBJ1-5	TGTGCCAGCAGTCCCGGGCCAGGGGGCAACAATCAGCCCCAGCATTTT	CASSPGPGGNNQPQHF
TRBV7-8	once	NA	TRBJ1-5	TGTGCCAGCAGCTCCCTCAACAGGGCGTATAGCAATCAGCCCCAGCATTTT	CASSSLNRAYSNQPQHF
TRBV3-1/TRBV3-2	few	NA	TRBJ1-2	TGTGCCAGCAGCCTAAGTGGAGGCGGCTACACCTTC	CASSLSGGGYTF
TRBV5-6	once	NA	TRBJ2-7	TGTGCCAGCAGCCCGGACAGCCTCGAGCAGTACTTC	CASSPDSLEQYF
TRBV29-1	NA	TRBD1	TRBJ2-5	TGCAGCGCGAGCACGGACAGGCAAGAGACCCAGTACTTC	CSASTDRQETQYF
TRBV6-2/TRBV6-3	NA	TRBD2	TRBJ2-6	TGTGCCAGCAGTATTGCGGGGGGAACCGGGGCCAACGTCCTGACTTTC	CASSIAGGTGANVLTF
TRBV5-4	NA	NA	TRBJ2-5	TGTGCCAGCAGCGCCGCCGGGACACAAGAGACCCAGTACTTC	CASSAAGTQETQYF
TRBV9	once	TRBD1	TRBJ2-1	TGTGCCAGCAGCGTGCGACTCCGGGACAGGGGGTATAATGAGCAGTTCTTC	CASSVRLRDRGYNEQFF
TRBV7-9	NA	TRBD1	TRBJ2-5	TGTGCCAGCAGCCGCAGAAAAGGACAGGGGGCGACACCTCGAGAGACCCAGTACTTC	CASSRRKGQGATPRETQYF
TRBV12-3/TRBV12-4	NA	NA	TRBJ1-3	TGTGCCAGCAGTCGGAGCTCTGGAAACACCATATATTTT	CASSRSSGNTIYF
TRBV18	NA	NA	TRBJ2-7	TGTGCCAGCTCACAGAGGGGTGGGGGCTACGAGCAGTACTTC	CASSQRGGGYEQYF
TRBV18	NA	TRBD1	TRBJ2-2	TGTGCCAGCTCCCGCACCGGGACAGGGGGCCTTACGAACACCGGGGAGCTGTTTTTT	CASSRTGTGGLTNTGELFF
TRBV4-1	NA	NA	TRBJ2-2	TGCGCCAGCAGAAGACAGGAAAACACCGGGGAGCTGTTTTTT	CASRRQENTGELFF
TRBV5-8	NA	NA	TRBJ1-3	TGTGCCAGCAGCTTATTCCTTTCTGGAAACACCATATATTTT	CASSLFLSGNTIYF
TRBV2	NA	NA	TRBJ1-1	TGTGCCAGCAACGACGGATTGAACACTGAAGCTTTCTTT	CASNDGLNTEAFF
TRBV5-5	NA	NA	TRBJ2-5	TGTGCCAGCAGCTTCTCAGAGACCCAGTACTTC	CASSFSETQYF
TRBV4-1	NA	TRBD2	TRBJ2-1	TGCGCCAGCAGCCAAGATAGCGGGGGGGTATACAATGAGCAGTTCTTC	CASSQDSGGVYNEQFF
TRBV12-3/TRBV12-4	once	NA	TRBJ1-1	TGTGCCAGCAGTTTTCGGGGGGGGACTGAAGCTTTCTTT	CASSFRGGTEAFF
TRBV7-2	NA	NA	TRBJ1-4	TGTGCCAGCAGCTTAGACCTTGGGGGGCGGGATGAAAAACTGTTTTTT	CASSLDLGGRDEKLFF
TRBV4-3	NA	NA	TRBJ2-3	TGCGCCAGCAGCCAACAGGGGCGATCCCAGGGCACAGATACGCAGTATTTT	CASSQQGRSQGTDTQYF
TRBV6-2/TRBV6-3	NA	NA	TRBJ1-5	TGTGCCAGCAGCCTAGACCCAGGGGACAATCAGCCCCAGCATTTT	CASSLDPGDNQPQHF
TRBV5-1	NA	TRBD2	TRBJ2-2	TGCGCCAGCAGCTCCTGGGGTAGCGGGACGGGCGGGGAGCTGTTTTTT	CASSSWGSGTGGELFF
TRBV6-1	NA	NA	TRBJ2-7	TGTGCCAGCAGTCCGACCGGGGATTACGAGCAGTACTTC	CASSPTGDYEQYF
TRBV7-2	NA	TRBD1	TRBJ2-2	TGTGCCAGCAGCTTCTTACAGGGGGCGGTCGGGGAGCTGTTTTTT	CASSFLQGAVGELFF
TRBV11-2	few	TRBD1	TRBJ2-7	TGTGCCAGCAGCTTGGCCGGGACAGGTGGAGGAAATTACGAGCAGTACTTC	CASSLAGTGGGNYEQYF
TRBV7-3	NA	TRBD2	TRBJ2-7	TGTGCCAGCAGCTTAAGCCTAGCGGCCCCCTCCTACGAGCAGTACTTC	CASSLSLAAPSYEQYF
TRBV2	NA	NA	TRBJ1-2	TGTGCCCAAAACAACAACTATGGCTACACCTTC	CAQNNNYGYTF
TRBV3-1/TRBV3-2	NA	NA	TRBJ2-6	TGTGCCAGCAGCCAAGAGGCTGGGGCCAACGTCCTGACTTTC	CASSQEAGANVLTF
TRBV27	NA	TRBD1	TRBJ1-2	TGTGCCAGCAGGCAGGGGGACTATGGCTACACCTTC	CASRQGDYGYTF
TRBV7-9	few	NA	TRBJ1-4	TGTGCCAGCAGCTTCCGGGTCAGAGAAAATGAAAAACTGTTTTTT	CASSFRVRENEKLFF
TRBV5-6	NA	NA	TRBJ2-1	TGTGCCAGCAGCTTCTGGCAGATAAACAATGAGCAGTTCTTC	CASSFWQINNEQFF